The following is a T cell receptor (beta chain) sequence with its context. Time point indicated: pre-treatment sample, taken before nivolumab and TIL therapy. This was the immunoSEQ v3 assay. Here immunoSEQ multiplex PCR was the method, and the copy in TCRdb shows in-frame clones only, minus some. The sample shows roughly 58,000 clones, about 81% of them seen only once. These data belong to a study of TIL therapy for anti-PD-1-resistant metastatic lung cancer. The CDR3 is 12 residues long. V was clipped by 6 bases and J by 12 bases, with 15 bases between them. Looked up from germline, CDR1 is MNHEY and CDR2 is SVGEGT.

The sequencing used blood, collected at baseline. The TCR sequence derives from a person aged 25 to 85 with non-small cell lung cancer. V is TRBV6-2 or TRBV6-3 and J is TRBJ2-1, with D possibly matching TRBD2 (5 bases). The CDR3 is CASSFQRGWQFF. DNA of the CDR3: TGTGCCAGCAGCTTCCAACGGGGATGGCAGTTCTTC.